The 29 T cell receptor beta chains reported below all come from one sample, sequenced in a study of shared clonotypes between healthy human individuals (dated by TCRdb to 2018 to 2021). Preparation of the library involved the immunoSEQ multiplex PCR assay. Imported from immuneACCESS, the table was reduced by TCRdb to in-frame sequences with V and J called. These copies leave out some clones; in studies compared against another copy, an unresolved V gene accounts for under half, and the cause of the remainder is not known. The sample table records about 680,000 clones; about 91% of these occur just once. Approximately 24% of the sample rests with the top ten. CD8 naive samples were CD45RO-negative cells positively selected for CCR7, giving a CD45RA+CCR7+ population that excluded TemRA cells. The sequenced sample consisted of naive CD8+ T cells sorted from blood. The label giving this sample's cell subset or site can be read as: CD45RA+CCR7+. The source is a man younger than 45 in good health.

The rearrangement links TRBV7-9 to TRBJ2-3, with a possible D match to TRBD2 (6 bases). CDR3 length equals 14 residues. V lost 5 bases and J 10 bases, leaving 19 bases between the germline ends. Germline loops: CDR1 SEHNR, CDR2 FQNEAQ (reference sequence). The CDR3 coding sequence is TGTGCCAGCAGCCAAGAACTAGCCCGCCCCCCGCAGTATTTT. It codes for CASSQELARPPQYF.

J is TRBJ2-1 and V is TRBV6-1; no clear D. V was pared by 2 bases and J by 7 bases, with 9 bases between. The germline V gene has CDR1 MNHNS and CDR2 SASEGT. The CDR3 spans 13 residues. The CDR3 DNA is TGTGCCAGCAGTGAATGGGGTGCGAATGAGCAGTTCTTC. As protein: CASSEWGANEQFF.

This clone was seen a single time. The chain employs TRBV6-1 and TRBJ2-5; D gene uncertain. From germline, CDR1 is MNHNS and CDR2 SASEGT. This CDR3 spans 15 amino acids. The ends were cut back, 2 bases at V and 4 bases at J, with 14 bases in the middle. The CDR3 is CASSESVSSLETQYF. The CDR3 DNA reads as TGTGCCAGCAGTGAATCCGTCAGCAGCTTAGAGACCCAGTACTTC.

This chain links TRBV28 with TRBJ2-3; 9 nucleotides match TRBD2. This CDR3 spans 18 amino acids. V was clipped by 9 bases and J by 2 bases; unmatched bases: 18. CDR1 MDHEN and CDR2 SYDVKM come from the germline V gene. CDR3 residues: CARPTSGSWGAHTDTQYF. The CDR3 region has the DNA TGTGCCAGGCCGACTAGCGGATCTTGGGGGGCACACACAGATACGCAGTATTTT. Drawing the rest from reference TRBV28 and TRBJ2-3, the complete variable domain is DVKVTQSSRYLVKRTGEKVFLECVQDMDHENMFWYRQDPGLGLRLIYFSYDVKMKEKGDIPEGYSVSREKKERFSLILESASTNQTSMYLCARPTSGSWGAHTDTQYFGPGTRLTVL.

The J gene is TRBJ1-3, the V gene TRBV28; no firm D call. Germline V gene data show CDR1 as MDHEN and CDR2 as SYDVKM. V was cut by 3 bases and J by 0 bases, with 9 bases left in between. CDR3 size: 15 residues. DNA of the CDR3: TGTGCCAGCAGTTTTGGTCTCCACTCTGGAAACACCATATATTTT. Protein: CASSFGLHSGNTIYF.

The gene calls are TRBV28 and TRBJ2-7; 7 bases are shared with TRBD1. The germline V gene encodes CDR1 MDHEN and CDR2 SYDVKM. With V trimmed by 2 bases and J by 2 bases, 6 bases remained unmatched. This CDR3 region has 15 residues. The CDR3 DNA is TGTGCCAGCAGTTTAAGGGGGCTCCAAGCCTACGAGCAGTACTTC. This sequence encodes CASSLRGLQAYEQYF.

CDR3 amino acids: CASSQDVTGPLSYEQYF. The DNA for the CDR3 is TGTGCCAGCAGCCAAGACGTAACCGGGCCGCTCTCCTACGAGCAGTACTTC. The gene calls are TRBV4-2 and TRBJ2-7; D gene unclear. The CDR3 is 17 amino acids. Trimming removed 0 bases from V and 0 bases from J, with 15 bases in between. CDR1 is LGHNA, CDR2 YNFKEQ, per germline.

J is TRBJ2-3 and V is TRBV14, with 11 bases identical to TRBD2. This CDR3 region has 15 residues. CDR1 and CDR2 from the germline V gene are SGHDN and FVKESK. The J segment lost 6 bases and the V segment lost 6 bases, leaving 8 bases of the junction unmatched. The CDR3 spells CASSPTSGSWDTQYF. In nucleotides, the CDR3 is TGTGCCAGCAGTCCCACTAGCGGGAGTTGGGATACGCAGTATTTT.

CDR3 nucleotide sequence: TGTGCCAGCAGTTTAAACCCGTACAATGAGCAGTTCTTC. Encoded protein: CASSLNPYNEQFF. The chain uses TRBV27 and TRBJ2-1; D is unclear. CDR1 is MNHEY and CDR2 is SMNVEV in the germline V gene (reference sequence). The V end was cut by 2 bases, the J end by 4 bases, with 6 bases between. CDR3 length: 13 amino acids.

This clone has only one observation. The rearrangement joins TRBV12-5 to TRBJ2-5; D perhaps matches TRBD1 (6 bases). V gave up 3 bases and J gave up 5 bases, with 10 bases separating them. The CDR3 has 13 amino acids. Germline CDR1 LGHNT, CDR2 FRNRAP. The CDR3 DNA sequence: TGTGCTAGTGGTTTAGGGGGACGGGAGACCCAGTACTTC. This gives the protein CASGLGGRETQYF.

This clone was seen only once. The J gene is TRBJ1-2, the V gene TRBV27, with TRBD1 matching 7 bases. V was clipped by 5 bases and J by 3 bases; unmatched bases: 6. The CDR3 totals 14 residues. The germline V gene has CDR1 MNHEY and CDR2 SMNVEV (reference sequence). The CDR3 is CASSQQGGYYGYTF. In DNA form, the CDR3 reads TGTGCCAGCAGTCAACAAGGGGGCTACTATGGCTACACCTTC.

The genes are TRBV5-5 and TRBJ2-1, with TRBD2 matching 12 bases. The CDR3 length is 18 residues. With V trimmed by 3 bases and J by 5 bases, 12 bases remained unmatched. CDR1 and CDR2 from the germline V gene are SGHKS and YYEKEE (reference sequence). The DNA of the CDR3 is TGTGCCAGCAGCTACGAACCGCCTGGACTAGCGGGACACAATGAGCAGTTCTTC. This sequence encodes CASSYEPPGLAGHNEQFF.

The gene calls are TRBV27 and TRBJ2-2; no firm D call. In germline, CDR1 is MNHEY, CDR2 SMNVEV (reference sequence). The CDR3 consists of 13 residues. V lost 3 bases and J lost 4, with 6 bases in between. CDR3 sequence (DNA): TGTGCCAGCAGTTTTTCGAGCACCGGGGAGCTGTTTTTT. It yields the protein CASSFSSTGELFF.

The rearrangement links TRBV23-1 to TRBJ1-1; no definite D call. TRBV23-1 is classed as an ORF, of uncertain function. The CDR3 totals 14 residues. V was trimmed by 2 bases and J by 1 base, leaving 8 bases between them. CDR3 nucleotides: TGCGCCAGCAGTCAAAGAGGAGGGAACACTGAAGCTTTCTTT. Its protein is CASSQRGGNTEAFF.

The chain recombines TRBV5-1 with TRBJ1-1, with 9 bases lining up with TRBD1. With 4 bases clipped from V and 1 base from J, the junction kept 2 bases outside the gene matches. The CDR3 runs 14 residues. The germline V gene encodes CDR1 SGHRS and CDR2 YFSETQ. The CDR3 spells CASSVGQGNTEAFF. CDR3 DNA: TGCGCCAGCAGCGTGGGACAGGGGAACACTGAAGCTTTCTTT. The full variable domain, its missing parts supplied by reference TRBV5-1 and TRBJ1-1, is KAGVTQTPRYLIKTRGQQVTLSCSPISGHRSVSWYQQTPGQGLQFLFEYFSETQRNKGNFPGRFSGRQFSNSRSEMNVSTLELGDSALYLCASSVGQGNTEAFFGQGTRLTVV.

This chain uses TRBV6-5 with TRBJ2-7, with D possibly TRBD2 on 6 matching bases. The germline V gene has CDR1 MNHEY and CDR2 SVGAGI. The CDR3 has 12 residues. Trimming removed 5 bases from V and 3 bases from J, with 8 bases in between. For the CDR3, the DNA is TGTGCCAGCAGTCAGGACTACTACGAGCAGTACTTC. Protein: CASSQDYYEQYF.

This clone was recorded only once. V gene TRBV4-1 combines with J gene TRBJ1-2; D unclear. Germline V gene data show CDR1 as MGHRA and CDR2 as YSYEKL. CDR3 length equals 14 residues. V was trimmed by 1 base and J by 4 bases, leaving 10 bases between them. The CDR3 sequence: CASSQGQVGYGYTF. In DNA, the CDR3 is TGCGCCAGCAGCCAAGGGCAGGTCGGCTATGGCTACACCTTC.

The CDR3 DNA reads as TGTGCCAGCAGCTCAGGACAGGGGACGATTGCAACTAATGAAAAACTGTTTTTT. Protein sequence: CASSSGQGTIATNEKLFF. V gene TRBV9 combines with J gene TRBJ1-4, with 9 nucleotides matching TRBD1. This CDR3 is 18 amino acids long. Per the germline V gene, CDR1 is SGDLS and CDR2 is YYNGEE. J gave up 0 bases and V 4 bases, and 10 bases lay outside the gene matches.

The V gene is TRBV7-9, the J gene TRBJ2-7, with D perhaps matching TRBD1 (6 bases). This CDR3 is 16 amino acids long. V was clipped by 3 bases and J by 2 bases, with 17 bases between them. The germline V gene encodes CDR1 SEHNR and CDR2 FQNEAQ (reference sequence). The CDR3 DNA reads TGTGCCAGCAGCTTTTTTGGAACAGGGACCCCCTACGAGCAGTACTTC. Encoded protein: CASSFFGTGTPYEQYF.

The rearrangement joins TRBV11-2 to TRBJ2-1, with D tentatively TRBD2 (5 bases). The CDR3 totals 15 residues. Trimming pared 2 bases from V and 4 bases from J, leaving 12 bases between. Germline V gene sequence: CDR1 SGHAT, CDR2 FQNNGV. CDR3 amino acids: CASSLTNGIYNEQFF. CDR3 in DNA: TGTGCCAGCAGCTTAACCAACGGGATTTACAATGAGCAGTTCTTC. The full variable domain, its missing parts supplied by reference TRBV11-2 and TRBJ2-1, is EAGVAQSPRYKIIEKRQSVAFWCNPISGHATLYWYQQILGQGPKLLIQFQNNGVVDDSQLPKDRFSAERLKGVDSTLKIQPAKLEDSAVYLCASSLTNGIYNEQFFGPGTRLTVL.

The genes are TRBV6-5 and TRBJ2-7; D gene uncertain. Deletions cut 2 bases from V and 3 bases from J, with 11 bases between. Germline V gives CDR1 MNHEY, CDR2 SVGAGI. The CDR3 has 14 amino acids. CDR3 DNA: TGTGCCAGCAGTTACGCTAGTAACAACTACGAGCAGTACTTC. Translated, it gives CASSYASNNYEQYF.

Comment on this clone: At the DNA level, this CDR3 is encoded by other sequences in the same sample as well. This CDR3 reads CSVGGTSGIYEQYF. For the CDR3, the DNA is TGCAGCGTTGGAGGGACTAGCGGGATCTACGAGCAGTACTTC. The rearrangement uses TRBV29-1 and TRBJ2-7, with 13 bases fitting TRBD2. CDR1 and CDR2 from the germline V gene are SQVTM and ANQGSEA. Trimming cost V 4 bases and J 3 bases; bases outside gene matches: 3. The CDR3 length is 14 residues.

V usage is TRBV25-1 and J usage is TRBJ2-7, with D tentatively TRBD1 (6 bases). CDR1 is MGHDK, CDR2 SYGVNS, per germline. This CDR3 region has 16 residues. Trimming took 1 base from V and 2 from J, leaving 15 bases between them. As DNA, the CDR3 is TGTGCCAGCAGTGAATGGGGGCAGGGTAGAACCTACGAGCAGTACTTC. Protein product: CASSEWGQGRTYEQYF.

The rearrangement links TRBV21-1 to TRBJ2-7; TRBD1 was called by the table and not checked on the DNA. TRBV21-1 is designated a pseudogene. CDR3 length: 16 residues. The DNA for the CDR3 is TGTGCCAGCAGCAAATTGCCAGTGACAGGGATTTTCGAGCAGTACTTC. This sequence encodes CASSKLPVTGIFEQYF.

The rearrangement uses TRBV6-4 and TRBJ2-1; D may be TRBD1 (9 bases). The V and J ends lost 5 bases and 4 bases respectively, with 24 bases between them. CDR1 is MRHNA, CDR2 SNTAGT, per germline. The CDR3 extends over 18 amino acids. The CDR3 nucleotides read TGTGCCAGCAGTCGGGACAGGGTGGGACTAGAGCGGTACAATGAGCAGTTCTTC. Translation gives CASSRDRVGLERYNEQFF.

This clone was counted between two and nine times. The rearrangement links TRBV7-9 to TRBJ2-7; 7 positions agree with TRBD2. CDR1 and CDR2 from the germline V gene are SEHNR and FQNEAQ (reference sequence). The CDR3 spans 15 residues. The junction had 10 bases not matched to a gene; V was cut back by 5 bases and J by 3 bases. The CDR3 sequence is CASSGRGEGFYEQYF. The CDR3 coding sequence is TGTGCCAGCAGCGGGAGGGGAGAGGGGTTCTACGAGCAGTACTTC. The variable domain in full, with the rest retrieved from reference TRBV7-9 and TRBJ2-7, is DTGVSQNPRHKITKRGQNVTFRCDPISEHNRLYWYRQTLGQGPEFLTYFQNEAQLEKSRLLSDRFSAERPKGSFSTLEIQRTEQGDSAMYLCASSGRGEGFYEQYFGPGTRLTVT.

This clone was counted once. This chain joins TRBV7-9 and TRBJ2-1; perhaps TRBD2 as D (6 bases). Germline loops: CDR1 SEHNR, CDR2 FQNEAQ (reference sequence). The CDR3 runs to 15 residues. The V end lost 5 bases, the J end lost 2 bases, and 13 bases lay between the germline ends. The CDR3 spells CASSAIAEAYNEQFF. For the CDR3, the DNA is TGTGCCAGCAGCGCTATAGCGGAGGCCTACAATGAGCAGTTCTTC.

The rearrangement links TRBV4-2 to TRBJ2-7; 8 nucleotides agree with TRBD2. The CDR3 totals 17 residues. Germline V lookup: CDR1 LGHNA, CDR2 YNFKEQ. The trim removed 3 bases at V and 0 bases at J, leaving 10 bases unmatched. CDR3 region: CASSQGAGGLLSYEQYF. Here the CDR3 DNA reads TGTGCCAGCAGCCAGGGGGCGGGAGGCCTCCTCTCCTACGAGCAGTACTTC.

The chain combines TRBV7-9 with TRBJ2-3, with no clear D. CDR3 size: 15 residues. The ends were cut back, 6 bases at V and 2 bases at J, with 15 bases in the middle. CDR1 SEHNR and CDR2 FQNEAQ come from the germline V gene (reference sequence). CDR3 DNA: TGTGCCAGCAGTCTAGTGGATACCAACACAGATACGCAGTATTTT. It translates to CASSLVDTNTDTQYF.